The 27 T cell receptor beta chains in this list originate from one sample, sequenced in a study of blood T cell repertoires in COVID-19 (dated by TCRdb to about 2020). The library came from the immunoSEQ multiplex PCR assay. TCRdb holds this immuneACCESS table with in-frame rearrangements only. Some clones are missing; in checked studies, unresolved V genes explain under half, and the rest has no known cause. Recorded for this sample are 110,000 to 150,000 clones; roughly 75% of them occurred a single time. Less than 7.5% of the sample is taken by the ten largest. The sequenced material came from PBMCs or T cells enriched from blood (not recorded which). The receptors derive from a woman in her 50s who had recovered from COVID-19.

The chain has TRBV6-5 and TRBJ1-6; 7 bases line up with TRBD1. Germline loops: CDR1 MNHEY, CDR2 SVGAGI. V shed 2 bases, J shed 8 bases, and the junction held 9 bases outside the gene matches. The CDR3 length is 16 residues. CDR3 sequence (DNA): TGTGCCAGCAGTTACCTAGGAGGACAGGTGTATTCACCCCTCCACTTT. As protein: CASSYLGGQVYSPLHF.

The chain couples TRBV5-4 to TRBJ1-1, with 8 bases matching TRBD1. J was trimmed by 5 bases and V by 4 bases; bases with no gene match: 7. CDR3 length: 14 amino acids. The germline V gene encodes CDR1 SGHNT and CDR2 YYREEE (reference sequence). CDR3 sequence (DNA): TGTGCCAGCAGCGTCGACAGGGGCGAAACTGAAGCTTTCTTT. Translated: CASSVDRGETEAFF.

This clone turned up a few times. This chain connects TRBV3-1 (or the pseudogene TRBV3-2) to TRBJ1-2; 12 positions match TRBD1. This CDR3 has 15 amino acids. Germline V gene lookup returns CDR1 LGHDT and CDR2 YNNKEL (reference sequence). V lost 5 bases and J lost 4; bases outside the gene matches: 5. The CDR3 reads CASSGTGGGVYGYTF. The CDR3 region has the DNA TGTGCCAGCAGCGGGACAGGGGGCGGCGTCTATGGCTACACCTTC.

This clone was detected a few times. This chain connects TRBV3-1 (or the pseudogene TRBV3-2) to TRBJ2-7; 8 bases are shared with TRBD1. Unmatched junction bases numbered 0, after V lost 1 base and J lost 4 bases. Germline V gene sequence: CDR1 LGHDT, CDR2 YNNKEL (reference sequence). The CDR3 has 13 residues. The CDR3 nucleotides are TGTGCCAGCAGCCAAGGGACAGGGTACGAGCAGTACGTC. Encoded protein: CASSQGTGYEQYV.

The CDR3 DNA reads TGTGCCAGCAGCTTAGATTCAGCGTTAATTCAGCATTTT. Its protein is CASSLDSALIQHF. The chain joins TRBV7-9 to TRBJ1-5; D ambiguous. The V end lost 1 base, the J end lost 13 bases, and 14 bases lay between the germline ends. The CDR3 is 13 amino acids. CDR1 is SEHNR and CDR2 is FQNEAQ in the germline V gene (reference sequence).

The V and J genes are TRBV10-1 and TRBJ1-1; TRBD1 agrees at 8 bases. The germline V gene has CDR1 WNHNN and CDR2 SYGVQD (reference sequence). V was pared by 5 bases and J by 2 bases, with 4 bases of the junction left unmatched. The CDR3 contains 14 residues. CDR3: CASSLGTGNTEAFF. In nucleotides, the CDR3 is TGCGCCAGCAGTTTAGGGACAGGAAACACTGAAGCTTTCTTT.

The gene calls are TRBV4-1 and TRBJ1-5; TRBD1 is a possible D gene (5 bases). The CDR3 sequence is 17 residues long. Trimming removed 3 bases at V and 2 bases at J, with 17 bases between. The V gene's germline CDR1 is MGHRA and CDR2 YSYEKL. The CDR3 nucleotides are TGCGCCAGCAGCCATCCAAAGGGGTTCAGTGGCAATCAGCCCCAGCATTTT. Its translation: CASSHPKGFSGNQPQHF.

The chain joins TRBV6-5 to TRBJ2-4; 9 bases align to TRBD1. The CDR3 totals 15 residues. V gave up 6 bases and J gave up 9 bases; unmatched junction bases: 12. Per the germline V gene, CDR1 is MNHEY and CDR2 is SVGAGI. The CDR3 DNA follows: TGTGCCAGCAGCTCCGCGGGACAGGGTGGGGGCATTCAGTACTTC. This codes for CASSSAGQGGGIQYF.

V gene TRBV7-8 combines with J gene TRBJ1-2; D unclear. CDR3 length: 15 residues. Per germline, CDR1 SGHVS and CDR2 FQNEAQ. V gave up 3 bases and J gave up 3 bases, with 14 bases separating them. The CDR3 reads CASSFAAGEDYGYTF. In DNA form, the CDR3 reads TGTGCCAGCAGCTTCGCCGCGGGCGAGGACTATGGCTACACCTTC.

V usage is TRBV7-9 and J usage is TRBJ1-1, with D uncertain. Trimming shortened V by 8 bases and J by 1 base, and 14 bases separated the two germline ends. The length of the CDR3 is 14 residues. Germline loops: CDR1 SEHNR, CDR2 FQNEAQ (reference sequence). The CDR3 region has the DNA TGTGCCAGCCGCAAAAGCGGGTGGAACACTGAAGCTTTCTTT. Amino acids: CASRKSGWNTEAFF.

The chain employs TRBV10-3 and TRBJ2-1, with a weak D call TRBD1 (5 bases). Germline V gene lookup returns CDR1 ENHRY and CDR2 SYGVKD. V was cut by 4 bases and J by 6 bases, with 10 bases left in between. The CDR3 totals 13 residues. CDR3 residues: CAISGPQGNEQFF. Here the CDR3 DNA reads TGTGCCATCAGTGGCCCCCAGGGCAATGAGCAGTTCTTC.

This clone was counted only a few times. This chain joins TRBV19 and TRBJ1-2; TRBD1 matches 9 bases. V shed 3 bases, J shed 4 bases, and the junction held 9 bases outside the gene matches. The CDR3 loop spans 16 amino acids. Germline values: CDR1 LNHDA, CDR2 SQIVND (reference sequence). This chain's CDR3 is CASSMGTGFSGYGYTF. The CDR3 DNA follows: TGTGCCAGTAGTATGGGGACAGGGTTTAGCGGCTATGGCTACACCTTC. The variable domain in full, completed from reference TRBV19 and TRBJ1-2, reads DGGITQSPKYLFRKEGQNVTLSCEQNLNHDAMYWYRQDPGQGLRLIYYSQIVNDFQKGDIAEGYSVSREKKESFPLTVTSAQKNPTAFYLCASSMGTGFSGYGYTFGSGTRLTVV.

V and J are TRBV10-2 and TRBJ2-3; 7 bases fit TRBD2. CDR1 is WSHSY and CDR2 is SAAADI in the germline V gene. The CDR3 sequence is 18 residues long. After removal of 4 bases from V and 2 bases from J, the junction contained 15 bases not matched to a gene. Here the CDR3 reads CASSGPSGLADFTDTQYF. The CDR3 DNA follows: TGCGCCAGCAGTGGTCCATCAGGCCTAGCGGATTTCACAGATACGCAGTATTTT.

Notes on this clone: One junction end disagrees with the germline gene, perhaps due to a read error. The chain links TRBV5-6 to TRBJ1-1; D unresolved. This CDR3 spans 13 amino acids. CDR1 is SGHDT and CDR2 is YYEEEE in the germline V gene. In DNA, the CDR3 is TGTGCCAGCAGCTTGGGCGTCAGCGATAGGAGTCCATTT. As protein: CASSLGVSDRSPF.

The chain uses TRBV24-1 and TRBJ2-3; D is possibly TRBD1 (6 bases). V was shortened by 0 bases and J by 1 base, with 10 bases between the two germline ends. The CDR3 runs to 16 residues. Per the germline V gene, CDR1 is KGHDR and CDR2 is SFDVKD. The CDR3 spells CATSDLQPGGTDTQYF. CDR3 nucleotide sequence: TGTGCCACCAGTGATTTGCAGCCAGGGGGCACAGATACGCAGTATTTT.

The chain joins TRBV2 to TRBJ2-3, with 12 positions matching TRBD2. In germline, CDR1 is SNHLY, CDR2 FYNNEI. With 3 bases clipped from V and 8 bases from J, the junction kept 6 bases outside the gene matches. The CDR3 contains 15 residues. The CDR3: CASSEPSGGVATQYF. CDR3 DNA: TGTGCCAGCAGTGAGCCTAGCGGGGGGGTAGCTACGCAGTATTTT.

The V gene is TRBV5-1, the J gene TRBJ2-7, with D possibly TRBD1 on 5 matching bases. Germline CDR1 is SGHRS and CDR2 is YFSETQ. The CDR3 extends over 13 amino acids. Trimming removed 4 bases from V and 1 base from J, with 9 bases in between. In DNA form, the CDR3 reads TGCGCCAGCAGCGAAGGGGAATCCTACGAGCAGTACTTC. Protein sequence: CASSEGESYEQYF.

V gene TRBV6-1 combines with J gene TRBJ2-7, with D perhaps TRBD2 (6 bases). Trimming took off 1 base at V and 6 bases at J, with 13 bases between the two ends. Germline loops: CDR1 MNHNS, CDR2 SASEGT. This CDR3 spans 14 amino acids. CDR3 in amino acids: CASSEGWGVGEQYV. The CDR3 DNA sequence: TGTGCCAGCAGTGAAGGGTGGGGGGTCGGCGAGCAGTACGTC.

The chain links TRBV28 to TRBJ1-2; D uncertain. The germline V gene has CDR1 MDHEN and CDR2 SYDVKM. This CDR3 is 17 amino acids long. V was shortened by 3 bases and J by 5 bases, with 22 bases between the two germline ends. CDR3 sequence: CASSFPPGIRRGYGYTF. CDR3 nucleotides: TGTGCCAGCAGTTTTCCCCCCGGAATCCGCCGGGGATATGGCTACACCTTC.

This rearrangement joins TRBV3-1 (or the pseudogene TRBV3-2) to TRBJ2-5, with a possible D match to TRBD1 (6 bases). Trimming cost V 4 bases and J 1 base, with 13 bases left between them. Looked up from germline, CDR1 is LGHDT and CDR2 is YNNKEL (reference sequence). This CDR3 spans 15 amino acids. CDR3 DNA: TGTGCCAGCAGCCGATCAGGGGAACCCCAAGAGACCCAGTACTTC. It translates to CASSRSGEPQETQYF.

The sample holds one count of this clone. The chain couples TRBV11-3 to TRBJ1-1; 7 nucleotides align to TRBD1. Germline CDR1 is SGHNT and CDR2 is YENEEA. The CDR3 loop spans 17 amino acids. V dropped 5 bases and J dropped 4; count of bases not matched to a gene: 16. In DNA form, the CDR3 reads TGTGCCAGCAGCCCTTTAACAGGGGCCAAAAGAGTCACTGAAGCTTTCTTT. It encodes CASSPLTGAKRVTEAFF.

The chain uses TRBV13 and TRBJ2-1, with TRBD2 matching over 11 bases. J was trimmed by 4 bases and V by 5 bases; bases with no gene match: 7. The CDR3 consists of 16 residues. CDR1 and CDR2 from the germline V gene are PRHDT and FYEKMQ (reference sequence). Written as DNA, the CDR3 is TGTGCCAGCAGCAGCACTAGCGGGGGAGTTTACAATGAGCAGTTCTTC. Protein: CASSSTSGGVYNEQFF.

This clone was observed a few times. The chain uses TRBV4-2 and TRBJ1-1, with a possible D match to TRBD1 (5 bases). The CDR3 runs 16 residues. CDR1 is LGHNA and CDR2 is YNFKEQ in the germline V gene. Trimming cost V 0 bases and J 5 bases, with 16 bases left between them. The CDR3 region has the DNA TGTGCCAGCAGCCAAGATTACGGCAGGGATTCGACTGAAGCTTTCTTT. It codes for CASSQDYGRDSTEAFF.

This chain joins TRBV28 and TRBJ2-6; D is perhaps TRBD1 (5 bases). V shed 8 bases and J shed 1 base, with 12 bases lying between them. This CDR3 has 15 amino acids. The germline V gene encodes CDR1 MDHEN and CDR2 SYDVKM. Here the CDR3 reads CASHLQDSGANVLTF. CDR3 in DNA: TGTGCCAGCCATTTACAGGATTCTGGGGCCAACGTCCTGACTTTC. Filled out from reference TRBV28 and TRBJ2-6, the complete variable domain reads DVKVTQSSRYLVKRTGEKVFLECVQDMDHENMFWYRQDPGLGLRLIYFSYDVKMKEKGDIPEGYSVSREKKERFSLILESASTNQTSMYLCASHLQDSGANVLTFGAGSRLTVL.

The gene calls are TRBV27 and TRBJ2-7; possible D gene TRBD2, 5 bases. V gave up 9 bases and J gave up 0 bases, with 18 bases separating them. CDR1 and CDR2 (germline): MNHEY, SMNVEV (reference sequence). The CDR3 consists of 15 residues. The CDR3 loop is CASWRYHPSSYEQYF. The CDR3 DNA reads as TGTGCCAGTTGGAGGTACCACCCCAGCTCCTACGAGCAGTACTTC.

For this clone: As the CDR3 is not closed by the conserved phenylalanine or tryptophan, this likely results from a read error. The limits of the CDR3 on the DNA are not certain, so only TCRdb's listed CDR3 is given. The chain links TRBV6-6 to TRBJ1-1; the table's TRBD1 call for D was not verified on the DNA. The length of the CDR3 is 11 amino acids, counting both ends. The germline gives CDR1 MNHNY, CDR2 SVGAGI (reference sequence). The CDR3: CASSYLQGFSI.

The V call is TRBV28, the J call TRBJ2-2; 8 bases fit TRBD1. The CDR3 runs 15 residues. The ends lost 9 bases at V and 4 bases at J; junction bases unmatched: 10. Germline-derived CDR1 and CDR2 are MDHEN and SYDVKM. CDR3 amino acids: CASSGTGDFTGELFF. The DNA of the CDR3 is TGTGCCAGTTCCGGGACAGGCGATTTCACCGGGGAGCTGTTTTTT.